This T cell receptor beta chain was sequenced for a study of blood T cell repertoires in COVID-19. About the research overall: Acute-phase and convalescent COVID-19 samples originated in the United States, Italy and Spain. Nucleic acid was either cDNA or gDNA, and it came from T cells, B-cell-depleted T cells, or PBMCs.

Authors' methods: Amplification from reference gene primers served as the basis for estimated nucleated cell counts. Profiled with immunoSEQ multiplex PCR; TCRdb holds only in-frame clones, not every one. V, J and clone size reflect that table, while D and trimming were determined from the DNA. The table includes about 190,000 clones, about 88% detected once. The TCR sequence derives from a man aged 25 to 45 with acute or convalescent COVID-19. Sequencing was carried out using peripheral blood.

The CDR3 nucleotides are TGTGCCACCAGTGATTTACAGGGTGATGGCTACACCTTC. Translated, it gives CATSDLQGDGYTF. This sequence joins TRBV24-1 and TRBJ1-2; D is perhaps TRBD1 (6 bases). Deletions cut 1 base from V and 6 bases from J, with 8 bases between. This CDR3 is 13 amino acids long. Germline V gives CDR1 KGHDR, CDR2 SFDVKD.